This T cell receptor beta chain comes out of a study of beta chain features in type 1 diabetes (dated by TCRdb to the late 2010s). As for the study more broadly: Mean age, gender distribution, total cell number and subset yield were not different between patients and healthy donors. Regulatory and stem cell-like memory subsets were isolated from only 8 patients and about eight healthy donors, whereas naive and central memory subsets came from all 28 donors. The study compared TCRB repertoires of sorted circulating CD4+ T cell subsets between recently diagnosed type 1 diabetes patients and matched healthy donors. Across all samples, 90 million to 130 million sorted cells were examined, and cell number per subset correlated strongly with RNA yield.

About this clone itself: Its antigen remains unidentified. Qualities for individual bases were not recorded, and no much larger clone is one base off.

All of the isolated RNA was reverse transcribed with the High Capacity cDNA Reverse Transcription Kit, so expressed TCRB transcripts were sequenced. Deep immunoSEQ sequencing was applied to naive, central memory and regulatory T cell samples, giving an average of roughly 3.5 million total reads per sample. Sorted cells were lysed in RLT buffer and RNA was extracted with DNase-treated RNeasy Micro or Mini kits, depending on cell number. Each cell subset was processed on its own to prevent cross-contamination, while patient and healthy donor samples were processed together. TCRB sequences were amplified from cDNA with the immunoSEQ multiplex PCR, producing 87-bp fragments spanning the CDR3 region. Amplicons were sequenced on the Illumina HiSeq platform. In the source study's methods: PCR bias was corrected computationally using synthetic template baselines, and reads within Hamming distance 2 were collapsed, with unmergeable singletons discarded. By aligning reads against IMGT, V, D and J genes, CDR3 length, and insertions or deletions at six rearrangement sites were assigned. Within each subset, clonotype counts were normalized to sorted cell number, after which true diversity and Gini coefficients were computed with the tcR R package. The overlap coefficient, calculated on TCRB nucleotide sequences, was used to measure repertoire sharing. As a proxy for the pre-selection repertoire, out-of-frame TCRB sequences from naive cells were analyzed. Sourced from immuneACCESS, this table was stored by TCRdb with only in-frame sequences that have V and J called. A share of the clones is absent; for the studies checked, an unresolved V gene accounts for under half, and the remainder has no known explanation. The V and J calls and clone size are taken from that table; D and trimming were inferred from the DNA. This sample lists 600,000 to 700,000 clones; roughly 12% were detected once. The top ten hold roughly 0.12% of the sample.

V drops 6 bases and J drops 3 bases, leaving 4 bases in between. Reading from cysteine to phenylalanine, the CDR3 counts 11 amino acids. The DNA shown is the 33-base CDR3, in frame from base 1. Via the germline V gene, CDR1 is MNHNS and CDR2 SASEGT. What the study reported, not specific to this receptor: Type 1 diabetes patients showed a moderate but significant shortening of TCRB CDR3 length in all four CD4+ subsets. Because cDNA was sequenced instead of genomic DNA, highly expressing activated cells could be over-represented, though the groups showed no difference in activation or CD3 levels. Patients with type 1 diabetes made fewer insertions and deleted more nucleotides at VDJ recombination sites, implying thymic rearrangement abnormalities. Shorter templates might have been favored by PCR, but patient and control samples were amplified and corrected together, so both groups would have been affected equally by any skew. Because small numbers of individuals were included in the HLA sub-analyses, any influence of HLA type on TCRB rearrangement was left unresolved. Naive, central memory and regulatory TCRB repertoires appeared more similar among patients than among healthy donors.

A single peripheral blood draw of approximately 120 mL on average was collected from each donor into heparinised tubes. A BD FACSAria II was used to sort naive, central memory, regulatory and stem cell-like memory CD4+ T cells with a panel that included CD45RO, CCR7, CD25, CD127, CD95 and CD27. Every sorted population had a purity above 95%. PBMCs were isolated immediately by Lymphoprep density gradient centrifugation and stained directly without culture. To minimize batch effects, samples were stained and sorted in pairs, one healthy donor with one patient per experiment. The chain couples TRBV6-1 to TRBJ2-3, with the D gene too uncertain to name. The source material was naive CD4+ T cells from blood. The cell subset or site label here, explained by the study, means: true naive CD4+ T cells. The clonotype was recovered from a man aged 25 to 40 with type 1 diabetes. The CDR3 region has the sequence CASRETDTQYF. The nucleotide sequence reads TGTGCCAGCAGGGAAACAGATACGCAGTATTTT.